These 27 T cell receptor beta chains came from one sample sequenced in a study of tumor-infiltrating lymphocytes in oesophageal squamous cell carcinoma. TCRdb processed the PCR reads anew with MiXCR; each CDR3 protein has one entry. The data show roughly 19,000 distinct CDR3 sequences, with more than 40% seen just once and about 10% held by the top ten. Sequencing used normal esophageal tissue next to the tumor. These receptors all stem from a male donor with esophageal squamous cell carcinoma.

The gene calls are TRBV6-6 and TRBJ2-1; the D is unclear. Germline CDR1 is MNHNY and CDR2 is SVGAGI (reference sequence). The CDR3 is made up of 15 amino acids. V dropped 2 bases and J dropped 0 bases, with 8 bases sitting between them. CDR3 nucleotide sequence: TGTGCCAGCAGTTACGGTGAAAGCTCCTACAATGAGCAGTTCTTC. Translating it yields CASSYGESSYNEQFF.

The gene calls are TRBV7-2 and TRBJ2-3, with D perhaps being TRBD1 or TRBD2 (5 bases each). CDR3 length: 17 residues. CDR1 and CDR2 from the germline V gene are SGHTA and FQGNSA. Trimming pared 1 base from V and 3 bases from J, leaving 17 bases between. CDR3 coding DNA: TGTGCCAGCAGCTTAGTTTACCCGGGACCCGTGACAGATACGCAGTATTTT. The encoded protein is CASSLVYPGPVTDTQYF.

This clonotype was detected many times. The J gene is TRBJ1-2, the V gene TRBV7-9; tentative D call: TRBD1 (6 bases). V was shortened by 6 bases and J by 1 base, with 15 bases between the two germline ends. Germline-derived CDR1 and CDR2 are SEHNR and FQNEAQ (reference sequence). The length of the CDR3 is 15 residues. This chain's CDR3 is CASRRPGQHNYGYTF. Here the CDR3 DNA reads TGTGCCAGCAGGCGTCCAGGACAGCATAACTATGGCTACACCTTC.

The sample holds many counts of this clonotype. The CDR3 region has the DNA TGTGCCAGCAGCCCAGGGACTAGCGATCTCGAGACCCAGTACTTC. This codes for CASSPGTSDLETQYF. The rearrangement uses TRBV7-3 and TRBJ2-1; 10 bases align to TRBD2. The DNA end favors TRBJ2-5, so the J call may be wrong. CDR1 SGHTA and CDR2 FQGTGA come from the germline V gene. CDR3 length: 15 residues.

This clonotype was picked up many times. The gene calls are TRBV6-1 and TRBJ1-1; D may be TRBD1 (6 bases). Between the trimmed V and J ends, which lost 11 bases and 3 bases, there was a span of 16 bases. Germline V CDR1 and CDR2: MNHNS, SASEGT. The CDR3 runs 13 residues. Here the CDR3 DNA reads TGTGCCGGCTCCGAGTACAGGGACACTGAAGCTTTCTTT. This sequence encodes CAGSEYRDTEAFF.

The rearrangement joins TRBV6-1 to TRBJ2-3, with 8 bases matching TRBD1. The end of the DNA aligns better with TRBJ2-5, so the J call may be wrong. The CDR3 spans 16 residues. Per germline, CDR1 MNHNS and CDR2 SASEGT. The CDR3 spells CASSELGGRGPETQYF. In nucleotides, the CDR3 is TGTGCCAGCAGTGAATTAGGAGGCAGGGGGCCGGAGACCCAGTACTTC.

In its sample, this clonotype was seen many times. This may arise from a read error, as a much more abundant clone is one base away. This sequence joins TRBV28 and TRBJ2-5; D uncertain. Per the germline V gene, CDR1 is MDHEN and CDR2 is SYDVKM. Trimming removed 4 bases from V and 11 bases from J, with 17 bases in between. There are 13 residues in the CDR3. The CDR3 region is CASSSIHYNEQYF. The DNA of the CDR3 is TGTGCCAGCAGTTCGATACACTACAATGAGCAGTACTTC.

On this clonotype: A read error is possible here, since a much larger clone lies one base away. The rearrangement uses TRBV5-1 and TRBJ1-1; 8 positions match TRBD1. The trim removed 4 bases at V and 1 base at J, leaving 9 bases unmatched. Germline loops: CDR1 SGHRS, CDR2 YFSETQ. The CDR3 totals 16 residues. The CDR3 DNA reads TGCGCCAGCAGCATGGACGGTCAGGGGGCGAACACTGAAGCTTTCTTT. It specifies CASSMDGQGANTEAFF.

Details on this clonotype: This could be a read error, since a much larger clone is one nucleotide away. V usage is TRBV19 and J usage is TRBJ1-2; 8 positions agree with TRBD1. The CDR3 has 13 residues. Germline CDR1 is LNHDA and CDR2 is SQIVND (reference sequence). CDR3 sequence reads: CASSMDRVGGYNF. The CDR3 coding sequence is TGTGCCAGTAGTATGGACAGGGTAGGGGGCTACAACTTC.

On this clonotype: One junction end disagrees with the germline gene, perhaps due to a read error. V is TRBV7-2 and J is TRBJ2-4; no definite D call. The CDR3 is made up of 13 amino acids. The germline CDR1 and CDR2 sequences are SGHTA and FQGNSA. The CDR3 DNA follows: TGTGCTAGCAGCTTATCCTTTTTAAACATTCAGTACTTC. Translation gives CASSLSFLNIQYF.

The table lists this clonotype with a count of one. The rearrangement uses TRBV7-2 and TRBJ2-5; TRBD2 matches at 8 bases. The CDR3 runs 13 residues. After removal of 4 bases from V and 11 bases from J, the junction contained 9 bases not matched to a gene. CDR1 and CDR2 (germline): SGHTA, FQGNSA. The CDR3 sequence: CASSSGARGGQYF. In nucleotides, the CDR3 is TGTGCCAGCAGCTCGGGGGCGCGCGGGGGGCAGTACTTC.

This clonotype was seen ten or more times. A much bigger clone sits one base away, suggesting this may be a read error. The chain uses TRBV2 and TRBJ2-7; D perhaps matches TRBD2 (6 bases). Germline V CDR1 and CDR2: SNHLY, FYNNEI. The CDR3 length is 14 residues. Deletions cut 6 bases from V and 7 bases from J, with 19 bases between. The DNA of the CDR3 is TGTGCCAGCAGAATAGCGGCCCAAGGTGGTGAGCAGTACTTC. Translation gives CASRIAAQGGEQYF.

This clonotype was counted many times. This rearrangement joins TRBV5-4 to TRBJ2-3, with 7 bases identical to TRBD2. Germline loops: CDR1 SGHNT, CDR2 YYREEE (reference sequence). Trimming cost V 4 bases and J 6 bases; bases outside gene matches: 2. This CDR3 comprises 12 residues. CDR3 nucleotides: TGTGCCAGCAGCGGGCGGGGGGATACGCAGTATTTT. Translation: CASSGRGDTQYF.

This clonotype has at least ten counts. The chain recombines TRBV5-4 with TRBJ1-2; D call uncertain. Trimming left V 0 bases short and J 4 bases short, with 7 bases between. CDR1 SGHNT and CDR2 YYREEE come from the germline V gene (reference sequence). The length of the CDR3 is 13 residues. The chain's CDR3 is CASSLVSAYGYTF. DNA of the CDR3: TGTGCCAGCAGCTTGGTATCCGCCTATGGCTACACCTTC.

In its sample, this clonotype was seen a few times. This chain joins TRBV7-2 and TRBJ2-1; no reliable D call. The CDR3 is made up of 13 amino acids. Trimming took off 2 bases at V and 10 bases at J, with 12 bases between the two ends. Germline V gene data show CDR1 as SGHTA and CDR2 as FQGNSA. The CDR3 DNA reads as TGTGCCAGCAGCTTAAACCCTCGGAGAGAGCAGTTCTTC. Residues: CASSLNPRREQFF. Looking up the rest from reference TRBV7-2 and TRBJ2-1 gives the full variable domain: GAGVSQSPSNKVTEKGKDVELRCDPISGHTALYWYRQSLGQGLEFLIYFQGNSAPDKSGLPSDRFSAERTGGSVSTLTIQRTQQEDSAVYLCASSLNPRREQFFGPGTRLTVL.

A remark on this clonotype: The CDR3 ends on some other residue instead of the conserved phenylalanine or tryptophan, so this is likely a read error. The limits of the CDR3 on the DNA are not certain, so only TCRdb's listed CDR3 is given. Here the CDR3 reads CASSETRQ. V and J are TRBV6-1 and TRBJ2-3; TRBD1 reflects the table's D call only, with no check against the DNA. The CDR3 spans 8 amino acids, including both terminal residues. Looked up from germline, CDR1 is MNHNS and CDR2 is SASEGT.

This clonotype was picked up a small number of times. The CDR3 DNA sequence: TGTGCCACCAAAAAGGCCTCGACGACCGGGGAGCTGTTTTTT. Amino acid sequence: CATKKASTTGELFF. This chain uses TRBV6-1 with TRBJ2-2; D ambiguous. The germline V and J ends were trimmed by 10 bases and 5 bases, with 17 bases remaining between them. The germline V gene encodes CDR1 MNHNS and CDR2 SASEGT. This CDR3 is built from 14 residues.

This clonotype was recorded a few times. The J gene is TRBJ2-1, the V gene TRBV20-1; D ambiguous. Germline V gives CDR1 DFQATT, CDR2 SNEGSKA (reference sequence). The CDR3 contains 14 residues. The germline V and J ends were trimmed by 3 bases and 4 bases, with 13 bases remaining between them. CDR3 nucleotide sequence: TGCAGTGCTAGCTTGCCGCCGGGTTACAATGAGCAGTTCTTC. Protein product: CSASLPPGYNEQFF.

In this sample, this clonotype turned up many times. This sequence joins TRBV5-1 and TRBJ2-2, with 12 bases fitting TRBD1. The germline V gene has CDR1 SGHRS and CDR2 YFSETQ. CDR3 length: 16 amino acids. V was pared by 6 bases and J by 7 bases, with 10 bases of the junction left unmatched. CDR3 nucleotide sequence: TGCGCCAGCACCCGAGGGACAGGGGGCGTCGGCGGGGAGCTGTTTTTT. Its protein is CASTRGTGGVGGELFF.

This clonotype was picked up a small number of times. V and J are TRBV7-8 and TRBJ2-5, with D uncertain. With the DNA end fitting TRBJ2-7 better, the J assignment may be wrong. Germline V gene data show CDR1 as SGHVS and CDR2 as FQNEAQ. This CDR3 spans 15 amino acids. This chain's CDR3 is CASSFGPLVGYEQYF. For the CDR3, the DNA is TGTGCCAGCAGCTTCGGACCACTCGTCGGGTACGAGCAGTACTTC.

On this clonotype: A read error is likely, as this CDR3 ends without the conserved phenylalanine or tryptophan. No DNA is shown, since the ends of the CDR3 on it are uncertain; the CDR3 is the one TCRdb lists. This sequence joins TRBV28 and TRBJ2-6; the table's D call, TRBD2, was not checked against the DNA. The length of the CDR3 is 18 amino acids, counting both ends. Germline CDR1 and CDR2: MDHEN and SYDVKM. The CDR3 loop is CASSPGTSGTYNEQFFGA.

The sample holds many counts of this clonotype. This chain uses TRBV24-1 with TRBJ1-2, with D hard to call. The CDR3 is 13 residues long. The ends were cut back, 1 base at V and 4 bases at J, with 6 bases in the middle. Per the germline V gene, CDR1 is KGHDR and CDR2 is SFDVKD. CDR3 bases: TGTGCCACCAGTGATTTAACCGGCTATGGCTACACCTTC. Residues: CATSDLTGYGYTF.

This clonotype was counted at least ten times. J is TRBJ2-3 and V is TRBV11-2; 7 positions agree with TRBD1. Germline V lookup: CDR1 SGHAT, CDR2 FQNNGV. Germline trimming cut 8 bases from V and 4 bases from J; bases unmatched to any gene: 3. CDR3 length: 12 residues. The CDR3, as DNA: TGTGCCAGCCTCCAGGGGGCAGATACGCAGTATTTT. This gives the protein CASLQGADTQYF. The complete variable domain, with remaining parts taken from reference TRBV11-2 and TRBJ2-3, reads EAGVAQSPRYKIIEKRQSVAFWCNPISGHATLYWYQQILGQGPKLLIQFQNNGVVDDSQLPKDRFSAERLKGVDSTLKIQPAKLEDSAVYLCASLQGADTQYFGPGTRLTVL.

Ten or more counts support this clonotype. It may be a read error: a sequence one base away is much more abundant. The chain carries TRBV7-9 and TRBJ2-7; 12 nucleotides line up with TRBD2. V dropped 0 bases and J dropped 7; count of bases not matched to a gene: 4. Germline V lookup: CDR1 SEHNR, CDR2 FQNEAQ (reference sequence). The length of the CDR3 is 15 residues. The CDR3 nucleotides read TGTGCCAGCAGCTTAGCGCGGACTAGCGGGAATGAGCAGTACTTC. It encodes CASSLARTSGNEQYF.

In DNA form, the CDR3 reads TGTGCCAGCAGCGTCGGGAGCAACAATGAGCAGTTCTTC. Translation: CASSVGSNNEQFF. The rearrangement uses TRBV7-4 and TRBJ2-5, with TRBD2 as a possible D gene (6 bases). The J call may be incorrect, as the DNA end agrees better with TRBJ2-1. The CDR3 covers 13 residues. CDR1 SGHVT and CDR2 SQSDAQ come from the germline V gene.

This clonotype was observed a few times. V and J are TRBV7-2 and TRBJ2-7; 8 bases align to TRBD1. The J call is in doubt because the DNA end fits TRBJ2-1 better. The germline V gene encodes CDR1 SGHTA and CDR2 FQGNSA. The CDR3 spans 15 residues. CDR3 in DNA: TGTGCCAGCAGCAAGGACAGGGTGGCCTACAATGAGCAGTTCTTC. Translated: CASSKDRVAYNEQFF.

This chain uses TRBV18 with TRBJ2-1, with a tentative D call TRBD1 (6 bases). Matching the DNA end better, TRBJ2-5 makes the J call doubtful. This CDR3 spans 15 amino acids. The germline V gene has CDR1 KGHSH and CDR2 LQKENI. Here the CDR3 DNA reads TGTGCCAGCTCACCGCGACAGGCCTCGGGCGAGACCCAGTACTTC. Protein product: CASSPRQASGETQYF.